This entry lists 23 T cell receptor beta chains sequenced from one sample in a study of T-cell memory formation after mild COVID-19. TCRdb reprocessed the 5' RACE reads via MiXCR and lists one record per CDR3 protein. Found here are more than 400,000 distinct CDR3 sequences, over 15% of them singletons; the top ten hold roughly an eighth. The specimen was PBMCs or a T cell subset sorted from them (not recorded which). The source of these receptors is an adult woman who had mild COVID-19 (a few samples of this study predate the infection). Cell type and time point are not known.

About this clonotype: The germline gene is not matched at one end of the junction; a read error may be the cause. The V and J genes are TRBV29-1 and TRBJ1-2; D is unclear. Germline V lookup: CDR1 SQVTM, CDR2 ANQGSEA. The CDR3 is 13 residues long. The CDR3 sequence is CSAEESGRYGYTF. CDR3 coding DNA: TGCAGCGCTGAAGAATCTGGGCGCTATGGCTACACCTTC.

This clonotype was recorded a few times. The chain carries TRBV24-1 and TRBJ2-1; no firm D call. Germline V gene data show CDR1 as KGHDR and CDR2 as SFDVKD. The CDR3 is 14 amino acids. V lost 4 bases to trimming and J lost 6 bases, with 12 bases between them. The chain's CDR3 is CATSDPGWGNEQFF. CDR3 bases: TGTGCCACCAGTGACCCGGGCTGGGGCAATGAGCAGTTCTTC.

The chain combines TRBV7-6 with TRBJ1-5; D not certain. V lost 5 bases and J lost 6, with 11 bases in between. Per germline, CDR1 SGHVS and CDR2 FNYEAQ. This CDR3 region has 13 residues. For the CDR3, the DNA is TGTGCCAGCAGCCTGGCGCCGTTTCAGCCCCAGCATTTT. This gives the protein CASSLAPFQPQHF.

The table lists this clonotype with a few counts. The chain combines TRBV20-1 with TRBJ1-1; no reliable D call. Trimming took off 3 bases at V and 1 base at J, with 15 bases between the two ends. The CDR3 loop spans 15 amino acids. Looked up from germline, CDR1 is DFQATT and CDR2 is SNEGSKA (reference sequence). CDR3 loop: CSARGFLGENTEAFF. CDR3 sequence (DNA): TGCAGTGCTAGGGGTTTCCTTGGGGAGAACACTGAAGCTTTCTTT.

The chain recombines TRBV5-1 with TRBJ2-2, with D perhaps TRBD1 (6 bases). There are 16 residues in the CDR3. V was cut by 0 bases and J by 7 bases, with 16 bases left in between. Per the germline V gene, CDR1 is SGHRS and CDR2 is YFSETQ. CDR3 in amino acids: CASSLALGGSDGELFF. The CDR3 DNA sequence: TGCGCCAGCAGCTTGGCCCTTGGGGGCTCGGACGGGGAGCTGTTTTTT.

V and J are TRBV11-2 and TRBJ2-7; tentative D call: TRBD2 (5 bases). V was clipped by 1 base and J by 0 bases, with 16 bases between them. The CDR3 is made up of 17 amino acids. The germline gives CDR1 SGHAT, CDR2 FQNNGV. CDR3 in DNA: TGTGCCAGCAGCTTAGGTCGAGGCGGACTCAGCTCCTACGAGCAGTACTTC. Translation: CASSLGRGGLSSYEQYF. Together with reference TRBV11-2 and TRBJ2-7, the CDR3 gives the full variable domain: EAGVAQSPRYKIIEKRQSVAFWCNPISGHATLYWYQQILGQGPKLLIQFQNNGVVDDSQLPKDRFSAERLKGVDSTLKIQPAKLEDSAVYLCASSLGRGGLSSYEQYFGPGTRLTVT.

In its sample, this clonotype was seen a few times. This rearrangement joins TRBV24-1 to TRBJ2-1, with 8 bases lining up with TRBD1. Germline V gives CDR1 KGHDR, CDR2 SFDVKD. Trimming removed 3 bases from V and 4 bases from J; junction bases left unmatched: 4. The CDR3 totals 15 residues. The CDR3 spells CATSDIQGGYNEQFF. Written as DNA, the CDR3 is TGTGCCACCAGTGATATACAGGGGGGATACAATGAGCAGTTCTTC.

This rearrangement joins TRBV11-3 to TRBJ2-7, with 10 bases identical to TRBD1. CDR1 and CDR2 (germline): SGHNT, YENEEA. The V segment lost 6 bases and the J segment 5 bases; nucleotides outside the gene matches: 7. This CDR3 has 14 residues. CDR3 amino acids: CASRPGQGKDEQYF. The CDR3 DNA follows: TGTGCCAGCAGACCGGGACAGGGGAAGGACGAGCAGTACTTC.

V usage is TRBV30 and J usage is TRBJ2-7; D possibly matches TRBD1 or TRBD2 (6 bases each). Germline lookup yields CDR1 GTSNPN and CDR2 SVGIG (reference sequence). This CDR3 comprises 15 residues. The germline V and J ends were trimmed by 1 base and 3 bases, with 16 bases remaining between them. The CDR3 loop reads CAWSGWGRGGYEQYF. The CDR3 DNA reads as TGTGCCTGGAGTGGTTGGGGCAGGGGAGGCTACGAGCAGTACTTC.

This clonotype has more than one count but fewer than ten. The gene calls are TRBV7-6 and TRBJ2-1, with 8 bases that match TRBD2. J gave up 2 bases and V 2 bases, and 2 bases lay outside the gene matches. Germline CDR1 SGHVS, CDR2 FNYEAQ. The CDR3 totals 15 residues. CDR3 region: CASSLFSGTYNEQFF. The CDR3 DNA sequence: TGTGCCAGCAGCTTATTTAGCGGGACCTACAATGAGCAGTTCTTC.

This chain links TRBV30 with TRBJ2-7; 7 bases agree with TRBD1. CDR3 length: 16 amino acids. Germline trimming cut 4 bases from V and 2 bases from J; bases unmatched to any gene: 14. Germline loops: CDR1 GTSNPN, CDR2 SVGIG (reference sequence). CDR3 region: CAWTGPGQVGTYEQYF. The CDR3 DNA reads as TGTGCCTGGACCGGACCCGGACAGGTCGGTACCTACGAGCAGTACTTC.

The CDR3 coding sequence is TGTGCCACCAGTGATTTGAGTAAGGGGACCCAGTACTTC. It translates to CATSDLSKGTQYF. This rearrangement joins TRBV24-1 to TRBJ2-5; D unresolved. This CDR3 has 13 residues. V shed 0 bases and J shed 7 bases, with 8 bases lying between them. Germline V gene sequence: CDR1 KGHDR, CDR2 SFDVKD.

This clonotype was seen a few times. The chain couples TRBV9 to TRBJ2-7; 9 bases align to TRBD1. Germline loops: CDR1 SGDLS, CDR2 YYNGEE. The CDR3 is 14 residues long. The junction had 5 bases not matched to a gene; V was cut back by 4 bases and J by 3 bases. CDR3 protein: CASSKTGGGYEQYF. CDR3 nucleotides: TGTGCCAGCAGCAAAACAGGGGGCGGCTACGAGCAGTACTTC.

The CDR3 loop is CASSQADANEQFF. Here the CDR3 DNA reads TGCGCCAGCAGCCAAGCCGACGCGAATGAGCAGTTCTTC. The rearrangement uses TRBV4-1 and TRBJ2-1; D not certain. The CDR3 consists of 13 residues. Germline loops: CDR1 MGHRA, CDR2 YSYEKL. With 1 base removed from V and 7 bases from J, the gap between germline ends came to 8 bases.

This clonotype has just a few counts. The chain links TRBV12-3 or TRBV12-4 to TRBJ2-1; D is unresolved. The V gene lost 5 bases and the J gene lost 1 base, with 9 bases spanning the gap. This CDR3 is 14 amino acids long. This CDR3 is CASSPPGSYNEQFF. The DNA of the CDR3 is TGTGCCAGCAGTCCCCCTGGGTCCTACAATGAGCAGTTCTTC.

This sequence joins TRBV20-1 and TRBJ2-7, with a possible D match to TRBD2 (5 bases). The CDR3 covers 14 residues. V was cut by 5 bases and J by 0 bases, with 14 bases left in between. The germline V gene encodes CDR1 DFQATT and CDR2 SNEGSKA (reference sequence). This chain's CDR3 is CSAPSPGSSYEQYF. The CDR3 DNA is TGCAGTGCTCCGTCGCCGGGGAGCTCCTACGAGCAGTACTTC.

This clonotype was found a few times. CDR3 in amino acids: CASSQGEQAQFF. The CDR3 bases are TGTGCCAGCAGCCAAGGGGAGCAGGCGCAGTTCTTC. The chain couples TRBV3-1 to TRBJ2-1, with D perhaps matching TRBD2 (5 bases). Looked up from germline, CDR1 is LGHDT and CDR2 is YNNKEL (reference sequence). Trimming stripped 1 base from V and 12 bases from J, with 10 bases between. The CDR3 loop spans 12 amino acids.

This clonotype has only a few counts. The rearrangement uses TRBV5-1 and TRBJ2-7; 9 nucleotides line up with TRBD1. Germline V lookup: CDR1 SGHRS, CDR2 YFSETQ. Trimming cost V 4 bases and J 2 bases; bases outside gene matches: 7. The CDR3 is made up of 15 amino acids. The CDR3 spells CASSPSGQGTYEQYF. CDR3 nucleotides: TGCGCCAGCAGCCCCAGCGGACAGGGGACCTACGAGCAGTACTTC.

In this sample, this clonotype turned up a few times. The CDR3 sequence is CASRVQGAQETQYF. Written as DNA, the CDR3 is TGTGCCAGCAGGGTACAGGGGGCCCAAGAGACCCAGTACTTC. This sequence joins TRBV6-6 and TRBJ2-5; 9 positions agree with TRBD1. This CDR3 spans 14 amino acids. Germline assignment: CDR1 MNHNY and CDR2 SVGAGI (reference sequence). With V trimmed by 6 bases and J by 1 base, 3 bases remained unmatched.

This clonotype was seen repeatedly, ten times or more. This chain connects TRBV5-1 to TRBJ1-1; D remains unclear. V dropped 6 bases and J dropped 4 bases, with 13 bases sitting between them. The CDR3 has 13 amino acids. Germline V gives CDR1 SGHRS, CDR2 YFSETQ. The CDR3 DNA sequence: TGCGCCAGCATGGAGGGAGGTCTCACTGAAGCTTTCTTT. Translating it yields CASMEGGLTEAFF.

The genes are TRBV20-1 and TRBJ1-6, with TRBD1 as a possible D gene (5 bases). This CDR3 spans 13 amino acids. The germline V gene has CDR1 DFQATT and CDR2 SNEGSKA (reference sequence). Trimming removed 0 bases at V and 11 bases at J, with 11 bases between. CDR3 amino acids: CSARDRQGPPLHF. The CDR3 region has the DNA TGCAGTGCTAGAGATAGGCAGGGACCACCCCTCCACTTT.

This clonotype was counted between two and nine times. The CDR3 sequence is CASTEGRNQPQHF. In DNA form, the CDR3 reads TGTGCCAGCACTGAGGGGAGGAATCAGCCCCAGCATTTT. The V call is TRBV6-2 or TRBV6-3, the J call TRBJ1-5, with D possibly being TRBD1 (5 bases). The CDR3 length is 13 residues. Trimming took 7 bases from V and 4 from J, leaving 11 bases between them. In germline, CDR1 is MNHEY, CDR2 SVGEGT.

Comments on this clonotype: Since a much larger clone is just one base distant, this may be a read error. This sequence joins TRBV7-3 and TRBJ2-1, with 8 bases lining up with TRBD1. Trimming removed 5 bases from V and 2 bases from J; junction bases left unmatched: 5. The CDR3 runs to 15 residues. The germline V gene has CDR1 SGHTA and CDR2 FQGTGA. Written as DNA, the CDR3 is TGTGCCAGCAGCCTGACAGGGGTCACCTACAATGAGCAGTTCTTC. Its translation is CASSLTGVTYNEQFF.